A single sample gave rise to the 15 T cell receptor beta chains below, sequenced in a study of T cells in Graves' hyperthyroidism and ophthalmopathy. TCR beta CDR3 sequences were amplified from RNA transcripts. With the HTBI primer set, the TCR CDR3 went through a first round of RT-PCR. TCRdb called the multiplex PCR reads again in MiXCR, with one record for every CDR3 protein. The sample has roughly 250,000 distinct CDR3 sequences, 20% to 25% seen once; the top ten hold around two thirds. Sequencing was performed on blood. The receptors stem from a man aged 30-40 years with Graves' ophthalmopathy.

This clonotype was found many times. The gene calls are TRBV20-1 and TRBJ2-1; maybe TRBD2 (5 bases). The CDR3 spans 13 residues. CDR1 DFQATT and CDR2 SNEGSKA come from the germline V gene (reference sequence). V shed 0 bases and J shed 12 bases, with 15 bases lying between them. The CDR3 DNA follows: TGCAGTGCTAGAGATCCTGGGCCAGAGGGGCAGTTCTTC. This gives the protein CSARDPGPEGQFF.

A remark on this clonotype: This may be a read error, as it is one base from a much larger clone. In DNA, the CDR3 is TGTGCCAGCAGGGGGGGGGTGAACACTGAAGCTTTCTTT. This translates into CASRGGVNTEAFF. The chain is built from TRBV28 and TRBJ1-1; tentatively, D is TRBD1 (5 bases). There are 13 residues in the CDR3. Germline V gene lookup returns CDR1 MDHEN and CDR2 SYDVKM. V dropped 6 bases and J dropped 0 bases, with 8 bases sitting between them. The entire variable domain, with the rest obtained from reference TRBV28 and TRBJ1-1, is as follows: DVKVTQSSRYLVKRTGEKVFLECVQDMDHENMFWYRQDPGLGLRLIYFSYDVKMKEKGDIPEGYSVSREKKERFSLILESASTNQTSMYLCASRGGVNTEAFFGQGTRLTVV.

This clonotype appeared a few times. The rearrangement joins TRBV6-1 to TRBJ2-3, with 8 bases aligning to TRBD2. Germline values: CDR1 MNHNS, CDR2 SASEGT. The CDR3 loop spans 15 amino acids. V shed 5 bases and J 2 bases; nucleotides not matched to a gene: 6. In DNA form, the CDR3 reads TGTGCCAGCAGTAAACTAGCGGAAGACACAGATACGCAGTATTTT. Residues: CASSKLAEDTDTQYF.

The sample holds many counts of this clonotype. The rearrangement links TRBV30 to TRBJ2-1; D is undetermined. Germline CDR1 reads GTSNPN; CDR2 reads SVGIG (reference sequence). There are 11 residues in the CDR3. V gave up 2 bases and J gave up 7 bases, with 6 bases separating them. DNA for the CDR3: TGTGCCTGGAGTACCGTGAATGAGCAGTTCTTC. Protein sequence: CAWSTVNEQFF. The whole variable domain, filled in from reference TRBV30 and TRBJ2-1, reads SQTIHQWPATLVQPVGSPLSLECTVEGTSNPNLYWYRQAAGRGLQLLFYSVGIGQISSEVPQNLSASRPQDRQFILSSKKLLLSDSGFYLCAWSTVNEQFFGPGTRLTVL.

The chain couples TRBV7-9 to TRBJ1-4, with D possibly TRBD1 on 6 matching bases. V was cut by 3 bases and J by 0 bases, with 14 bases left in between. The germline V gene has CDR1 SEHNR and CDR2 FQNEAQ (reference sequence). The CDR3 runs 17 residues. Here the CDR3 reads CASSLRGGYATNEKLFF. CDR3 in DNA: TGTGCCAGCAGCTTGAGGGGGGGCTATGCAACTAATGAAAAACTGTTTTTT. The full variable domain, completed using reference TRBV7-9 and TRBJ1-4, is DTGVSQNPRHKITKRGQNVTFRCDPISEHNRLYWYRQTLGQGPEFLTYFQNEAQLEKSRLLSDRFSAERPKGSFSTLEIQRTEQGDSAMYLCASSLRGGYATNEKLFFGSGTQLSVL.

V gene TRBV5-8 combines with J gene TRBJ1-1; D is ambiguous. The CDR3 spans 16 residues. Germline V lookup: CDR1 SGHTS, CDR2 YDEGEE. V gave up 0 bases and J gave up 7 bases, with 19 bases separating them. DNA for the CDR3: TGTGCCAGCAGCTTGGACTGGGGTCCGATTACAAGTGAAGCTTTCTTT. This encodes CASSLDWGPITSEAFF.

This clonotype turned up a few times. The chain joins TRBV9 to TRBJ2-2, with 8 positions matching TRBD2. The trim removed 0 bases at V and 6 bases at J, leaving 10 bases unmatched. Germline V gene lookup returns CDR1 SGDLS and CDR2 YYNGEE. The CDR3 totals 17 residues. The CDR3 here is CASSVVALAGLAGELFF. CDR3 nucleotides: TGTGCCAGCAGCGTAGTAGCGCTAGCGGGTTTGGCCGGGGAGCTGTTTTTT. The full variable domain, its missing parts supplied by reference TRBV9 and TRBJ2-2, is DSGVTQTPKHLITATGQRVTLRCSPRSGDLSVYWYQQSLDQGLQFLIQYYNGEERAKGNILERFSAQQFPDLHSELNLSSLELGDSALYFCASSVVALAGLAGELFFGEGSRLTVL.

The chain joins TRBV27 to TRBJ2-2; weak D call: TRBD1 (6 bases). Looked up from germline, CDR1 is MNHEY and CDR2 is SMNVEV (reference sequence). The CDR3 is 15 residues long. The germline V and J ends were trimmed by 2 bases and 5 bases, with 12 bases remaining between them. The CDR3 region has the DNA TGTGCCAGCAGTTTACGGCAGGGGCAGACCGGGGAGCTGTTTTTT. This encodes CASSLRQGQTGELFF.

The genes are TRBV28 and TRBJ2-7, with D possibly matching TRBD2 (7 bases). The length of the CDR3 is 13 residues. CDR1 MDHEN and CDR2 SYDVKM come from the germline V gene. Trimming shortened V by 3 bases and J by 6 bases, and 12 bases separated the two germline ends. For the CDR3, the DNA is TGTGCCAGCAGTTTCGGGGGGCGGGGCGAGCAGTACTTC. Residues: CASSFGGRGEQYF.

This clonotype was counted a few times. The chain carries TRBV20-1 and TRBJ2-5; no clear D. The CDR3 consists of 13 residues. Per the germline V gene, CDR1 is DFQATT and CDR2 is SNEGSKA (reference sequence). The V and J ends lost 5 bases and 1 base respectively, with 11 bases between them. The CDR3 bases are TGCAGTGCTTCCTCCGGGCCCCAAGAGACCCAGTACTTC. The encoded protein is CSASSGPQETQYF.

The V gene is TRBV5-1, the J gene TRBJ2-7, with D perhaps matching TRBD2 (6 bases). The germline V gene has CDR1 SGHRS and CDR2 YFSETQ. Trimming shortened V by 4 bases and J by 3 bases, and 23 bases separated the two germline ends. The CDR3 is made up of 17 amino acids. The CDR3 here is CASSAGRLGGSGYEQYF. CDR3 DNA: TGCGCCAGCAGCGCGGGCCGACTCGGAGGGTCAGGCTACGAGCAGTACTTC.

The sample holds a few counts of this clonotype. The chain carries TRBV4-1 and TRBJ2-6, with TRBD2 matching over 8 bases. The junction had 4 bases not matched to a gene; V was cut back by 1 base and J by 2 bases. The germline CDR1 and CDR2 sequences are MGHRA and YSYEKL. The CDR3 extends over 17 amino acids. The CDR3 region has the DNA TGCGCCAGCAGCCAAGGCGGGGGGACGCCTGGGGCCAACGTCCTGACTTTC. Translated: CASSQGGGTPGANVLTF.

Of note for this clonotype: A read error may produce the germline difference seen at one junction end. The V and J genes are TRBV20-1 and TRBJ2-5, with D perhaps matching TRBD1 or TRBD2 (5 bases each). This CDR3 region has 11 residues. Germline lookup yields CDR1 DFQATT and CDR2 SNEGSKA (reference sequence). The CDR3 DNA sequence: TGCAGTGCAAAGGAAGGGGAGACCCGGTACTTC. This encodes CSAKEGETRYF.

The chain joins TRBV9 to TRBJ2-3; possibly TRBD2 for D (6 bases). Trimming took off 5 bases at V and 4 bases at J, with 17 bases between the two ends. This CDR3 region has 15 residues. Germline CDR1 and CDR2: SGDLS and YYNGEE. For the CDR3, the DNA is TGTGCCAGCAGACCGGGACTCGCGCGGGCAGATACGCAGTATTTT. Translating it yields CASRPGLARADTQYF.

This chain joins TRBV7-3 and TRBJ2-1; 8 bases agree with TRBD2. The CDR3 totals 14 residues. Germline CDR1 SGHTA, CDR2 FQGTGA. Germline trimming cut 5 bases from V and 7 bases from J; bases unmatched to any gene: 7. The CDR3 bases are TGTGCCAGCAGCCCCTCGACTAGCGCGAATGAGCAGTTCTTC. Protein product: CASSPSTSANEQFF.